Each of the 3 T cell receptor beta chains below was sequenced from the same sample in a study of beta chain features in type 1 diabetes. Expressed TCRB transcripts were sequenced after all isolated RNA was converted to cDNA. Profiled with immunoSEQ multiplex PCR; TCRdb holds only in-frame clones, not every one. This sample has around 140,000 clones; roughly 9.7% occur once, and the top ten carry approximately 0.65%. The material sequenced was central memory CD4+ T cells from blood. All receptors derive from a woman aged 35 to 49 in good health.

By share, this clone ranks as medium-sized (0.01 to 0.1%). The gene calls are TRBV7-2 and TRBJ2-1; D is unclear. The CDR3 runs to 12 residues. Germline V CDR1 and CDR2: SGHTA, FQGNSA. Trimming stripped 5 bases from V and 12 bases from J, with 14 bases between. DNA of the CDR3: TGTGCCAGCAGCACCACGACCCGGAGGCAGTTCTTC. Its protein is CASSTTTRRQFF.

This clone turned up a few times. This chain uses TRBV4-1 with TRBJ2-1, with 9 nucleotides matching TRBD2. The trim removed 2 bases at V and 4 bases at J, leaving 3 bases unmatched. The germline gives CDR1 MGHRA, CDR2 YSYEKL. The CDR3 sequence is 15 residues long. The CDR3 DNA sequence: TGCGCCAGCAGCCAACCGCGGGGGGGATACAATGAGCAGTTCTTC. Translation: CASSQPRGGYNEQFF.

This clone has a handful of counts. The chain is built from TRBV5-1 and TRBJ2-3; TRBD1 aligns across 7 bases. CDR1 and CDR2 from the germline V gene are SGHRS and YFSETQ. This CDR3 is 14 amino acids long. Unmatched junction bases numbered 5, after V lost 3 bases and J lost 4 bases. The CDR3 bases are TGCGCCAGCAGCTCAGACAGGGAAGCAGATACGCAGTATTTT. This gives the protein CASSSDREADTQYF.